Following are 20 T cell receptor beta chains from one sample sequenced in a study of blood T cell repertoires in COVID-19. Profiling relied on immunoSEQ multiplex PCR, and the TCRdb table lists in-frame clones only, not all of them. This sample has fewer than 400,000 clones; about nine tenths occur once, and the top ten carry about 4.1%. Sequenced material: PBMCs or T cells enriched from blood (not recorded which). The receptors stem from a man aged 25 to 40 who had recovered from COVID-19.

This chain uses TRBV6-6 with TRBJ1-3, with 9 bases fitting TRBD1. The CDR3 has 15 amino acids. J gave up 3 bases and V 6 bases, and 6 bases lay outside the gene matches. The germline V gene encodes CDR1 MNHNY and CDR2 SVGAGI (reference sequence). The CDR3 DNA follows: TGTGCCAGCAGCGCCGGGACAGGGAGTGGAAACACCATATATTTT. Translated, it gives CASSAGTGSGNTIYF.

This clone was observed a single time. This chain links TRBV27 with TRBJ2-7; 9 bases map to TRBD1. CDR3 length equals 15 residues. Per germline, CDR1 MNHEY and CDR2 SMNVEV (reference sequence). The V gene end was trimmed by 0 bases and the J gene end by 6 bases; junction bases not matched to a gene: 6. This CDR3 is CASSLSPGQGSEQYF. The CDR3 nucleotides read TGTGCCAGCAGTTTATCACCGGGACAGGGAAGCGAGCAGTACTTC.

CDR3 DNA: TGTGCCAGCAGCAGAGGGACAGGGAAGTACGAGCAGTACTTC. Its protein product is CASSRGTGKYEQYF. The V call is TRBV7-2, the J call TRBJ2-7, with TRBD1 matching 9 bases. This CDR3 has 14 residues. V lost 5 bases to trimming and J lost 4 bases; unmatched junction nucleotides: 6. Germline values: CDR1 SGHTA, CDR2 FQGNSA.

This CDR3 is CASTRTLDRVETQYF. The CDR3, as DNA: TGTGCCAGTACCCGGACCTTGGACAGGGTGGAGACCCAGTACTTC. This chain connects TRBV19 to TRBJ2-5; TRBD1 matches 8 bases. This CDR3 is built from 15 residues. CDR1 and CDR2 (germline): LNHDA, SQIVND (reference sequence). J lost 5 bases, V lost 7 bases, and 12 bases had no gene match.

J is TRBJ2-7 and V is TRBV6-6; 9 bases agree with TRBD1. In germline, CDR1 is MNHNY, CDR2 SVGAGI (reference sequence). The CDR3 is made up of 15 amino acids. V trimming: 0 bases; J trimming: 4 bases; junction bases outside the gene matches: 4. The CDR3, as DNA: TGTGCCAGCAGTTACTCGGACAGGGGCCGATACGAGCAGTACTTC. Encoded protein: CASSYSDRGRYEQYF.

The J gene is TRBJ2-7, the V gene TRBV11-2, with D possibly matching TRBD1 (5 bases). V shed 4 bases and J shed 3 bases, with 13 bases lying between them. Germline V gene lookup returns CDR1 SGHAT and CDR2 FQNNGV. There are 14 residues in the CDR3. For the CDR3, the DNA is TGTGCCAGCAGCTCCGGACAAGTCCACTACGAGCAGTACTTC. Its protein is CASSSGQVHYEQYF.

This chain uses TRBV11-2 with TRBJ2-7, with D possibly matching TRBD2 (5 bases). Germline V gene data show CDR1 as SGHAT and CDR2 as FQNNGV. Trimming left V 3 bases short and J 5 bases short, with 5 bases between. CDR3 length equals 11 residues. CDR3: CASSLRDEQYF. The DNA of the CDR3 is TGTGCCAGCAGCTTGAGGGACGAGCAGTACTTC.

A word on this clone: The junction departs from germline at one end; a sequencing error may be responsible. The chain joins TRBV20-1 to TRBJ2-1; the match to TRBD2 covers 13 bases. Germline CDR1 is DFQATT and CDR2 is SNEGSKA (reference sequence). This CDR3 is 10 amino acids long. CDR3 DNA sequence: TGCAGTGCTAGTGGACTAGCGGGAGTCTTC. This gives the protein CSASGLAGVF.

V gene TRBV19 combines with J gene TRBJ2-4; 9 bases are shared with TRBD1. V lost 6 bases, J lost 4 bases, and 10 bases stayed unmatched. The CDR3 totals 16 residues. Looked up from germline, CDR1 is LNHDA and CDR2 is SQIVND (reference sequence). In DNA form, the CDR3 reads TGTGCCAGTAGCCTAGAAACAGGGGGCTCAAAAAACATTCAGTACTTC. Translating gives CASSLETGGSKNIQYF.

The CDR3 sequence is CASSQGTREETQYF. CDR3 DNA sequence: TGTGCCAGCAGCCAAGGGACTAGGGAAGAGACCCAGTACTTC. The V and J genes are TRBV3-1 (or the pseudogene TRBV3-2) and TRBJ2-5; 7 bases are shared with TRBD2. CDR1 is LGHDT, CDR2 YNNKEL, per germline (reference sequence). After removal of 1 base from V and 3 bases from J, the junction contained 2 bases not matched to a gene. The CDR3 covers 14 residues.

This clone was seen a handful of times. The chain is built from TRBV28 and TRBJ1-2; D remains ambiguous. V was clipped by 2 bases and J by 5 bases, with 3 bases between them. This CDR3 is built from 11 residues. Germline CDR1 is MDHEN and CDR2 is SYDVKM. The CDR3 DNA follows: TGTGCCAGCAGTTTACGGTATGGCTACACCTTC. Protein: CASSLRYGYTF.

The rearrangement uses TRBV19 and TRBJ1-1; the D is unclear. Trimming took 3 bases from V and 4 from J, leaving 12 bases between them. The CDR3 extends over 14 amino acids. CDR1 and CDR2 from the germline V gene are LNHDA and SQIVND (reference sequence). The CDR3 loop is CASSIAASVTEAFF. The CDR3 DNA sequence: TGTGCCAGTAGTATTGCGGCGAGTGTCACTGAAGCTTTCTTT.

J is TRBJ2-7 and V is TRBV2; TRBD1 aligns across 7 bases. V gave up 9 bases and J gave up 3 bases; unmatched junction bases: 5. The CDR3 is 12 amino acids. Germline V gives CDR1 SNHLY, CDR2 FYNNEI. The CDR3 nucleotides read TGTGCCAGTAGGGACAGCTACTACGAGCAGTACTTC. This encodes CASRDSYYEQYF.

The chain recombines TRBV19 with TRBJ1-6; the D gene is possibly TRBD1 (5 bases). CDR3 length: 16 residues. V lost 5 bases and J lost 6, with 17 bases in between. The germline CDR1 and CDR2 sequences are LNHDA and SQIVND (reference sequence). The CDR3 region is CASSGRRGGSNSPLHF. The CDR3 region has the DNA TGTGCCAGTAGTGGCCGCCGGGGGGGAAGTAATTCACCCCTCCACTTT.

V and J are TRBV2 and TRBJ2-2, with D possibly TRBD1 on 6 matching bases. The ends were cut back, 10 bases at V and 9 bases at J, with 21 bases in the middle. The germline gives CDR1 SNHLY, CDR2 FYNNEI. CDR3 length: 14 residues. CDR3 sequence reads: CATQARGFSWELFF. For the CDR3, the DNA is TGTGCCACCCAAGCAAGGGGGTTCTCGTGGGAGCTGTTTTTT.

This rearrangement joins TRBV10-3 to TRBJ2-4; D is possibly TRBD2 (6 bases). Germline V gene data show CDR1 as ENHRY and CDR2 as SYGVKD. Trimming pared 11 bases from V and 0 bases from J, leaving 17 bases between. The CDR3 is 15 amino acids. For the CDR3, the DNA is TGTGCCCCCCGGGGGAAAAGACTAGCCAAAAACATTCAGTACTTC. It specifies CAPRGKRLAKNIQYF.

V is TRBV19 and J is TRBJ2-7; 7 bases align to TRBD1. CDR1 and CDR2 (germline): LNHDA, SQIVND (reference sequence). The CDR3 is 14 residues long. V lost 4 bases, J lost 6 bases, and 9 bases stayed unmatched. DNA for the CDR3: TGTGCCAGTAGTAGCCGGGACAGAATAGCCGAGCAGTACTTC. Translated: CASSSRDRIAEQYF. Full variable domain (rest looked up from reference TRBV19 and TRBJ2-7): DGGITQSPKYLFRKEGQNVTLSCEQNLNHDAMYWYRQDPGQGLRLIYYSQIVNDFQKGDIAEGYSVSREKKESFPLTVTSAQKNPTAFYLCASSSRDRIAEQYFGPGTRLTVT.

The J gene is TRBJ1-5, the V gene TRBV18; the D is unclear. The CDR3 length is 14 residues. V lost 1 base, J lost 5 bases, and 9 bases lay in between. Germline CDR1 is KGHSH and CDR2 is LQKENI. The CDR3 loop reads CASSPLPGDQPQHF. CDR3 nucleotides: TGTGCCAGCTCACCACTCCCCGGAGATCAGCCCCAGCATTTT.

This clone was seen once. V usage is TRBV11-3 and J usage is TRBJ2-3, with D possibly matching TRBD1 (5 bases). Germline CDR1 is SGHNT and CDR2 is YENEEA. The CDR3 length is 16 residues. Trimming took off 4 bases at V and 0 bases at J, with 14 bases between the two ends. Here the CDR3 reads CASSSIRTPSTDTQYF. The CDR3 DNA follows: TGTGCCAGCAGCTCGATCCGGACACCTAGCACAGATACGCAGTATTTT.

This clone was detected a few times. V gene TRBV6-1 combines with J gene TRBJ2-5; TRBD2 aligns across 14 bases. The ends lost 1 base at V and 5 bases at J; junction bases unmatched: 6. Germline V gene lookup returns CDR1 MNHNS and CDR2 SASEGT. This CDR3 region has 17 residues. CDR3 DNA sequence: TGTGCCAGCAGTGAAGATGGGACTAGCGGGGGTCAGGAGACCCAGTACTTC. Translation gives CASSEDGTSGGQETQYF.